The rows below give T cell receptor beta chains drawn from one sample of a study of CD8 T cells in Susac syndrome. TCRdb passed the immunoSEQ multiplex PCR reads through MiXCR, listing each CDR3 protein once. In the table there are 240,000 or so distinct CDR3 sequences, almost 97% of which are singletons. Input material: CD4+ T cells from PBMCs. The receptors here all came from a human donor with Susac syndrome. CDR3s include the opening cysteine and the closing phenylalanine or tryptophan. A D gene is named only where the DNA matches it firmly. Clone size appears in some rows only: once, few, many, or a class for an expanded clone.

TRBJ2-1,TRBV15,-,-,TGTGCCACCAGCGAACTGGTCCCCTCGGGCAATGAGCAGTTCTTC,CATSELVPSGNEQFF
TRBJ1-2,TRBV28,TRBD1,-,TGTGCCAGCAGTATTTCGGGGAGGGGGCTATACTATGGCTACACCTTC,CASSISGRGLYYGYTF
TRBJ2-2,TRBV7-6,-,-,TGTGCCAGCAGCACTATCCGGGGCCGGGACACCGGGGAGCTGTTTTTT,CASSTIRGRDTGELFF
TRBJ2-7,TRBV5-1,TRBD2,-,TGCGCCAGCAGCTTAACAGCGGGAGACTACGAGCAGTACTTC,CASSLTAGDYEQYF
TRBJ2-7,TRBV19,-,-,TGTGCCAGTAGTCAGACAGCCTACGAGCAGTACTTC,CASSQTAYEQYF
TRBJ1-5,TRBV20-1,-,-,TGCAGTGCTACCTACAGGCATAGCAATCAGCCCCAGCATTTT,CSATYRHSNQPQHF
TRBJ2-1,TRBV27,-,-,TGTGCCAGCAGGATACAAGGGGGCAATGAGCAGTTCTTC,CASRIQGGNEQFF
TRBJ2-1,TRBV15,-,-,TGTGCCACCAGCAGAGCTTTAGGGCACAATGAGCAGTTCTTC,CATSRALGHNEQFF
TRBJ2-7,TRBV27,-,-,TGTGCCAGCAGTCCCACGGGACTCCCCTACGAGCAGTACTTC,CASSPTGLPYEQYF
TRBJ2-1,TRBV20-1,-,-,TGCAGTGCTGGGAGCGGCGATGAGCAGTTCTTC,CSAGSGDEQFF
TRBJ2-7,TRBV7-8,-,once,TGTGCCAGCAGCTTAGTGGGGCAGGGGCATTACGAGCAGTACTTC,CASSLVGQGHYEQYF
TRBJ2-1,TRBV5-1,-,-,TGCGCCAGCAGCTTGTCTCCCTACAATGAGCAGTTCTTC,CASSLSPYNEQFF
TRBJ1-2,TRBV30,-,-,TGTGCCTGGAGTGGGGAGGGCCACGGGGGCTACACCTTC,CAWSGEGHGGYTF
TRBJ1-4,TRBV9,-,-,TGTGCCAGCAGCGCCCTCCTTGACACGAATGAAAAACTGTTTTTT,CASSALLDTNEKLFF
TRBJ1-1,TRBV30,-,-,TGTGCCTGGAGTGTACTGGTTTATACTGAAGCTTTCTTT,CAWSVLVYTEAFF
TRBJ1-3,TRBV29-1,-,-,TGCAGCGTCCGGTCCTCTGGAAACACCATATATTTT,CSVRSSGNTIYF
TRBJ2-7,TRBV11-1,TRBD1,-,TGTGCCAGCAGCTTATCGGGACAGGGCTACGAGCAGTACTTC,CASSLSGQGYEQYF
TRBJ2-2,TRBV20-1,-,-,TGCAGTGCTAGAGAAGGCTCGGTGAACACCGGGGAGCTGTTTTTT,CSAREGSVNTGELFF
TRBJ2-7,TRBV10-3,-,-,TGTGCCACCGACCCGGGCCAGACTTCCCACGAGCAGTACTTC,CATDPGQTSHEQYF
TRBJ2-7,TRBV7-9,-,-,TGTGCCAGCAGCTTAGCGCCCCGGGTTTACGAGCAGTACTTC,CASSLAPRVYEQYF
TRBJ1-5,TRBV11-2,-,-,TGTGCCAGCAGCCCAGGGGTCGGTCAGCCCCAGCATTTT,CASSPGVGQPQHF
TRBJ2-1,TRBV23-1,-,-,TGCGCCAGCAAGAATGAGCAGTTCTTC,CASKNEQFF
TRBJ2-5,TRBV20-1,-,-,TGCAGTGCTAGAAAGTTAGAGACCCAGTACTTC,CSARKLETQYF
TRBJ1-5,TRBV4-2,TRBD1,-,TGTGCCAGCAGCCAAGGAGGCGGACAGGGGGCAGATCAGCCCCAGCATTTT,CASSQGGGQGADQPQHF
TRBJ1-1,TRBV7-9,-,-,TGTGCCAGCAGCAACCTGAACACTGAAGCTTTCTTT,CASSNLNTEAFF
TRBJ2-7,TRBV7-9,TRBD2,-,TGTGCCAGCAGCTTAGCTAGGGGAGGCCGGGGGGGCTACGAGCAGTACTTC,CASSLARGGRGGYEQYF
TRBJ2-2,TRBV7-9,-,-,TGTGCCAGCAATATACAGGGGACTAACACCGGGGAGCTGTTTTTT,CASNIQGTNTGELFF
TRBJ2-3,TRBV29-1,TRBD2,-,TGCAGCGTCCCACCCCTAGCGGGAAATACAGATACGCAGTATTTT,CSVPPLAGNTDTQYF
TRBJ1-5,TRBV30,-,-,TGTGCCTGGAGTGTACGACAGAATCAGCCCCAGCATTTT,CAWSVRQNQPQHF
TRBJ2-5,TRBV7-8,-,-,TGTGCCAGCAGCCAGCACTCACAGGGAGGGCAAGAGACCCAGTACTTC,CASSQHSQGGQETQYF
TRBJ2-1,TRBV24-1,TRBD1,-,TGTGCCACCGGAGGTGCCGACAGGGTCTACAATGAGCAGTTCTTC,CATGGADRVYNEQFF
TRBJ1-1,TRBV5-1,TRBD1,-,TGCGCCAGCAGCTCCTCACTCTCCGGGACAGGGAACACTGAAGCTTTCTTT,CASSSSLSGTGNTEAFF
TRBJ1-2,TRBV12-3/TRBV12-4,-,-,TGTGCCAGCAGTGCCCACTATGGCTACACCTTC,CASSAHYGYTF
TRBJ2-1,TRBV25-1,TRBD2,once,TGTGCCAGCAGTGAATGGGAGGGGCAACCCCAGCAGTTCTTC,CASSEWEGQPQQFF
TRBJ2-1,TRBV20-1,TRBD2,-,TGCAGTGCTAGGGGACTAGCGGGTGGCAATGAGCAGTTCTTC,CSARGLAGGNEQFF
TRBJ1-2,TRBV6-1,-,once,TGTGCCAGCAGCCCCCACGGGTTGGGGGCCAACTATGGCTACACCTTC,CASSPHGLGANYGYTF
TRBJ2-5,TRBV29-1,-,-,TGCAGCGTTGATTCCAGCGGAAATCAAGAGACCCAGTACTTC,CSVDSSGNQETQYF
TRBJ2-2,TRBV7-3,TRBD2,-,TGTGCCAGCAAACTAGCGGCGAACACCGGGGAGCTGTTTTTT,CASKLAANTGELFF
TRBJ2-2,TRBV2,TRBD1,-,TGTGCCAGCAGGGAAGACAGGGGGACCGGGGAGCTGTTTTTT,CASREDRGTGELFF
TRBJ2-5,TRBV14,-,-,TGTGCCAGCAGCCAAGATAATAGAGGGCTGGAGACCCAGTACTTC,CASSQDNRGLETQYF
TRBJ2-7,TRBV28,TRBD1,once,TGTGCCAGCACCCCAGGGGGTCAGGGCGGGCCGTTAGAGCAGTACTTC,CASTPGGQGGPLEQYF
TRBJ1-2,TRBV20-1,-,-,TGCAGTGCTAGTAGGGTGTCGTATGGCTACACCTTC,CSASRVSYGYTF
TRBJ1-2,TRBV5-4,TRBD1,-,TGTGCCAGCAGCGGGGACAGGGCTGGCTACACCTTC,CASSGDRAGYTF
TRBJ2-7,TRBV28,-,few,TGTGCCAGCAGTTTTTCCGGGAGAAGCTACGAGCAGTACTTC,CASSFSGRSYEQYF
TRBJ2-3,TRBV2,-,-,TGTGCCAGCAGTGTAGCGAGGGCAGATACGCAGTATTTT,CASSVARADTQYF
TRBJ1-3,TRBV20-1,-,-,TGCAGTGCTAGGGAGGCAGGGGCTGGAAACACCATATATTTT,CSAREAGAGNTIYF
TRBJ1-1,TRBV3-1,-,once,TGTGCCAGCAGCCAACCGCCGAGGTGGGCAGGTCAGACTGAAGCTTTCTTT,CASSQPPRWAGQTEAFF
TRBJ2-1,TRBV12-3/TRBV12-4,TRBD2,-,TGTGCCAGCACGGATGGCGGGGGTAGGTTCTTC,CASTDGGGRFF
TRBJ2-5,TRBV2,-,-,TGTGCCAGCAGCCCATTGGGGGTTCGTGAGACCCAGTACTTC,CASSPLGVRETQYF
TRBJ2-1,TRBV24-1,TRBD1,-,TGTGCCACCAGTGATCCCCGGGACAGGGGTTCGAATGAGCAGTTCTTC,CATSDPRDRGSNEQFF
TRBJ2-1,TRBV7-9,TRBD1,-,TGTGCCAGCAGCTCACAGGGGCTGTCCTACAATGAGCAGTTCTTC,CASSSQGLSYNEQFF
TRBJ2-1,TRBV20-1,-,-,TGCAGTGCTAGAGGTATTTCTATCCACAATGAGCAGTTCTTC,CSARGISIHNEQFF
TRBJ2-5,TRBV6-2/TRBV6-3,-,-,TGTGCCAGCAGTTACTCGACCATAGGAGAGACCCAGTACTTC,CASSYSTIGETQYF
TRBJ2-7,TRBV6-2/TRBV6-3,TRBD2,few,TGTGCCAGCACGGGGGGCTACGAGCAGTACTTC,CASTGGYEQYF
TRBJ1-5,TRBV1,-,-,TGCACCAGCAGACCACGGTTCACAGATGATAGCAATCAGCCCCAGCATTTT,CTSRPRFTDDSNQPQHF